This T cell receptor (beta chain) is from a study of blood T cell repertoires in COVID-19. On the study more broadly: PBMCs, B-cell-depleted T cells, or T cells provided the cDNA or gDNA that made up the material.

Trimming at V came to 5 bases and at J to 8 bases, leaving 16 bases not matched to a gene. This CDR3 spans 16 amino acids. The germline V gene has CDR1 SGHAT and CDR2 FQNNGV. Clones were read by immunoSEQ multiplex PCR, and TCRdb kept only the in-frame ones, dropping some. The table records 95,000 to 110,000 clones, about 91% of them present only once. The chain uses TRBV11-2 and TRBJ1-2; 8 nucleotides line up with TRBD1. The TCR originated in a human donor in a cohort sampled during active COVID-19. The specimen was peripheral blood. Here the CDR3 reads CASSPQSQRQGSGYTF. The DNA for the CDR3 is TGTGCCAGCAGCCCCCAGTCTCAGAGACAGGGGAGCGGCTACACCTTC.